This T cell receptor beta chain came from a study of tumor-infiltrating lymphocytes in oesophageal squamous cell carcinoma. This clonotype occurred a few times. TCRdb independently ran MiXCR on the PCR reads; one entry per CDR3 protein. The data hold about 21,000 distinct CDR3 sequences, with more than 35% observed a single time. CDR1 is LNHDA, CDR2 SQIVND, per germline (reference sequence). The CDR3 spans 11 residues. Trimming left V 10 bases short and J 13 bases short, with 17 bases between. The sample taken for sequencing was esophageal tumor tissue. The J gene is TRBJ2-4, the V gene TRBV19, with D possibly TRBD2 on 5 matching bases. This sequence was found in a male donor with esophageal squamous cell carcinoma. The CDR3 loop reads CATATAGEQYF. The CDR3 DNA sequence: TGTGCCACCGCGACGGCCGGGGAGCAGTACTTC.